This T cell receptor (beta chain) was identified during a study of radiation and T cells in renal cell carcinoma. Sequenced by immunoSEQ multiplex PCR; TCRdb stores in-frame clones only, minus some. The sample has 15,000 to 20,000 clones, roughly three fifths seen once. Treatment meaning: treatment-naive control, cytoreductive nephrectomy. Control samples are tumors resected by cytoreductive nephrectomy without prior radiation. A remark on this clone: Its specificity is not known.

Study outcomes and limitations: In nephrectomy-only tumors, top 100 clonotypes averaged around 40%, versus approximately 50% irradiated. Dominant CDR3 motifs occupied more repertoire in irradiated than control tumors.

This clonotype was obtained from a man in his fifties with renal cell carcinoma. The sample consisted of tumor tissue, taken from a patient whose treatment was nephrectomy without radiotherapy.

This CDR3 reads CAISGPRRQGVNTEAFF. CDR3 sequence (DNA): TGTGCCATCAGCGGTCCCCGGAGGCAGGGAGTAAACACTGAAGCTTTCTTT. This chain joins TRBV10-3 and TRBJ1-1; D possibly corresponds to TRBD1 (5 bases). There are 17 residues in the CDR3. V gave up 6 bases and J gave up 2 bases, with 22 bases separating them. CDR1 and CDR2 (germline): ENHRY, SYGVKD.